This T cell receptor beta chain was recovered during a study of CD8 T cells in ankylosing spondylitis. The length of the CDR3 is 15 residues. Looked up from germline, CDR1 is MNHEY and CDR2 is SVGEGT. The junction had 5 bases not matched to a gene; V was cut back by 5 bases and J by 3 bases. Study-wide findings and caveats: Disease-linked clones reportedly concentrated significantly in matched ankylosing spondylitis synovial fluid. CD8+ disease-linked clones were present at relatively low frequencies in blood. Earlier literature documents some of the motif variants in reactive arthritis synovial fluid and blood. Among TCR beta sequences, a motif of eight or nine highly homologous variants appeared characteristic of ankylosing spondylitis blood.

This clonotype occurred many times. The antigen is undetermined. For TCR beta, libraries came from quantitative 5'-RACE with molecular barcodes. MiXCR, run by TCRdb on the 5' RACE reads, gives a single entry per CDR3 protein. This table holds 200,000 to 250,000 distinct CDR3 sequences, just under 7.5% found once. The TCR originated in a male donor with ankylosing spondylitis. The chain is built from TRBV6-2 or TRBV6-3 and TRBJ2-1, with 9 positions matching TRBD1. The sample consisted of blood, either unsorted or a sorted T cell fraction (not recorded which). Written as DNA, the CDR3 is TGTGCCAGCAGTGCCGGGACAGGGTTCTACAATGAGCAGTTCTTC. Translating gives CASSAGTGFYNEQFF.